This TCR beta chain came from a study of OX40 agonist ivuxolimab in advanced cancers. The overall study: Three patients, one with hepatocellular carcinoma and two with cutaneous melanoma, achieved partial responses. Study results and caveats: In CD8+ T cells, expanded clones were on average more numerous than in CD4+.

Libraries were prepared by immunoSEQ multiplex PCR; TCRdb keeps only in-frame clonotypes and omits some of them. The data contain about 67,000 clones, approximately 89% of them singletons. The CDR3 length is 13 residues. Trimming left V 7 bases short and J 6 bases short, with 17 bases between. Germline lookup yields CDR1 SGDLS and CDR2 YYNGEE. Comment on this clone: Its antigen remains unidentified.

The investigators sampled blood at baseline, at cycle 4 day 1, and at cycle 7 day 1. The sample consisted of CD4+ or CD8+ T cells sorted from blood, taken in a trial of the OX40 agonist ivuxolimab. The source is an adult with an advanced solid tumor such as melanoma, head and neck, liver or kidney cancer. J is TRBJ2-7 and V is TRBV9, with a tentative D call TRBD1 (5 bases). Here the CDR3 DNA reads TGTGCCAGCGCTCCCTCAGGGCAATTCGAGCAGTACTTC. Translation: CASAPSGQFEQYF.